This T cell receptor beta chain was captured in a study of blood T cell repertoires in COVID-19. Study-wide context: PBMCs, B-cell-depleted T cells, or T cells provided the cDNA or gDNA that made up the material.

The protocol was immunoSEQ multiplex PCR, while the TCRdb copy is restricted to in-frame clones and leaves out a portion. The repertoire has about 220,000 clones, about 86% of them found once; the top ten carry approximately 3%. Germline lookup yields CDR1 SGHRS and CDR2 YFSETQ. Germline trimming cut 4 bases from V and 5 bases from J; bases unmatched to any gene: 8. CDR3 length equals 16 residues. The sample taken for sequencing was peripheral blood. The receptor was isolated from a woman in her twenties or thirties who had recovered from COVID-19. The chain has TRBV5-1 and TRBJ2-1; 11 bases map to TRBD1. CDR3 in DNA: TGCGCCAGCAGCCGTGCCGGGACAGGGGGGAACAATGAGCAGTTCTTC. Protein sequence: CASSRAGTGGNNEQFF.